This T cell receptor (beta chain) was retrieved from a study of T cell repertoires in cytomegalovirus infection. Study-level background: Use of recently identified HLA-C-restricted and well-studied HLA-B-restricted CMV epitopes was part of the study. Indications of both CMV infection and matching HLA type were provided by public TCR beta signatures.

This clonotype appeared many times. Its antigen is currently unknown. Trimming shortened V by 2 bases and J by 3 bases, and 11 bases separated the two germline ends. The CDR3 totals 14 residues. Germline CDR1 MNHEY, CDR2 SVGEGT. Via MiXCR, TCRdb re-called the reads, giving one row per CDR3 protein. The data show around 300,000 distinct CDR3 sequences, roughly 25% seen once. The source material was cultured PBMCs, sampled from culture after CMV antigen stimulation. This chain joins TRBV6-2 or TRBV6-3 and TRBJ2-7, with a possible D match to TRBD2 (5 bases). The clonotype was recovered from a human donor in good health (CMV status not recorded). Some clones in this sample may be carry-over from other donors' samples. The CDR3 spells CASSYRVGGYEQYV. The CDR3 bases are TGTGCCAGCAGTTACAGGGTCGGAGGCTACGAGCAGTACGTC.